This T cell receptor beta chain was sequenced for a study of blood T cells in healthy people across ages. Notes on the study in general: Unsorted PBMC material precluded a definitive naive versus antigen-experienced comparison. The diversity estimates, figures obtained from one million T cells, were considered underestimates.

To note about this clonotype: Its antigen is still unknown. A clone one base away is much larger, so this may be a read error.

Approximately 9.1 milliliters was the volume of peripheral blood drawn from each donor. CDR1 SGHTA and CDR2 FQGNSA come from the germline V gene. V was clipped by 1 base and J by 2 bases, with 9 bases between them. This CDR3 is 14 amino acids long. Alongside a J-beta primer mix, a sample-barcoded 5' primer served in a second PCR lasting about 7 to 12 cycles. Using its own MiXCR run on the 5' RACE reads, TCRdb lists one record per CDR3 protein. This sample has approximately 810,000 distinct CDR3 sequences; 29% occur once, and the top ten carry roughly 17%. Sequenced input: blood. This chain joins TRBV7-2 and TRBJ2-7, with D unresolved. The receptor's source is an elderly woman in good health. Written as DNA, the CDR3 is TGTGCCAGCAGCTTAGGGTTTGGCACCTACGAGCAGTACTTC. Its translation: CASSLGFGTYEQYF.